This T cell receptor beta chain was captured by sequencing in a study of blood T cell repertoires in COVID-19. This CDR3 comprises 19 residues. Assay: immunoSEQ multiplex PCR; the TCRdb copy retains only in-frame clones and omits some. There are over 600,000 clones in the sample; around 89% occur only once, and 0.2% to 0.3% lies in the top ten. The rearrangement links TRBV21-1 to TRBJ2-7; TRBD1, the table's D call, was not compared with the DNA. TRBV21-1 is a documented pseudogene. Sequences were obtained from peripheral blood. The sequence derives from a woman between 18 and 29 years old with acute or convalescent COVID-19. The CDR3 bases are TGTGCCAGCAGCAACCCCGGGACAGGGACTTTTGCGTTTGGCTACGAGCAGTACTTC. This encodes CASSNPGTGTFAFGYEQYF.